Given below is one T cell receptor beta chain in context. Which antigen it targets is not known. No quality values exist for individual bases; no much larger clone is one base distant. The source of the sample is a study of identical twins (dated by TCRdb to the mid-2010s). As for the study more broadly: To test whether fetal clonotypes persist, the study used deep sequencing on TCR alpha and beta repertoires from monozygotic twins, unrelated adults of various ages, and cord blood. Replicate twin experiments were performed at different times using different library preparation protocols to rule out contamination. Study-wide findings and limitations: In beta out-of-frame sequences, excess twin sharing was weaker, because having fewer shared sequences lowered the signal-to-noise ratio. Out-of-frame TCR alpha sequences shared between twins showed an excess of low generation-probability sequences compared with coincidental sharing between unrelated individuals. Zero-insertion analyses could be partly confounded by invariant T cells such as MAIT and iNKT, although diverse VJ usage argued against such confounding for most clonotypes. Recombination models systematically underestimated out-of-frame TCR alpha sharing in monozygotic twins but agreed with sharing between unrelated individuals. Conclusions relied on cross-sectional statistical analysis, since the same donors could not be followed over many years. Fewer insertions were carried by abundant cord blood beta clonotypes; a weaker similar trend was observed in young adult naive repertoires, while no such trend was observed in memory repertoires.

Library generation was performed with 5' RACE. These reads were obtained on an Illumina HiSeq 2000. A universal primer binding site was added through template switching, and the final cDNA carried a unique molecular identifier so that TCR cDNA molecules could be counted accurately. Specific primers in the conserved constant-segment region were used to synthesize first-strand cDNA for the TCR alpha and beta chains. To control for contamination, every cDNA library was double barcoded, receiving both a SMART-Mk sample barcode and Illumina barcodes. Two successive PCR steps introduced TruSeq adapter sequences along with Illumina sample barcodes. The Illumina HiSeq platform was used with custom primers to sequence TCR alpha and beta cDNA libraries. The paper's processing steps were these. Raw reads were processed with MiGEC to extract unique molecular identifiers, and MiXCR was used to determine CDR3 positions. Recombination models were inferred per individual with the repgenHMM and IGoR tools using an EM algorithm. The tcR package in R was used for shared clonotype analysis, with sharing normalized by the product of cloneset sizes. To study raw recombination free of thymic and clonal selection effects, out-of-frame nonproductive sequences were analyzed. TCRdb handled the public reads itself, with Q25 trimming in fastp and clone calling in MiXCR, and kept productive beta chains. Each CDR3 protein appears once, grouped with its most common genes and DNA. These V and J calls originate from TCRdb's pipeline instead of the authors' own analysis. This sample holds some 590,000 distinct CDR3 sequences; 7.5% to 10% were observed only once. The top ten constitute under 3% of the sample.

Only healthy Caucasian donors were included. Three pairs of female monozygotic twins, all aged roughly 18 to 29 years, were included in the twin cohort. The RNA used for TCR libraries was isolated from peripheral blood mononuclear cells. Spanning cysteine to phenylalanine, the CDR3 consists of 15 amino acids. The sequence is cut down to CDR3 DNA, 45 bases in frame from base 1. V loses 4 bases, J loses 0 bases, and the germline ends lie 16 bases apart. According to the germline V gene (reference sequence), CDR1 reads DFQATT and CDR2 reads SNEGSKA. The same specimen was also included in a second study, on yellow fever vaccine responses in identical twins. From the second report: According to the authors, the vaccine-induced T cell response in identical twins seemed to be partly convergent and partly specific to each individual. Focusing on identical twins, the study followed the T cell clones that responded to the vaccine, and did so with precision.

Recombination joined TRBV20-1 with TRBJ2-7, and perhaps TRBD2 as D gene, on 6 matching bases. Source material: PBMCs. The receptor was derived from a young woman in good health. The nucleotides read TGCAGTGCTAAAGTTCCGGCGGGGAGCTCCTACGAGCAGTACTTC. Translation gives CSAKVPAGSSYEQYF.